A single sample gave rise to the 14 T cell receptor beta chains below, sequenced in a study of T cells in Graves' hyperthyroidism and ophthalmopathy. Researchers took RNA transcripts and amplified the TCR beta CDR3 regions from them. First-round RT-PCR targeting the TCR CDR3 was performed with the HTBI primer set. MiXCR, run by TCRdb on the multiplex PCR reads, gives a single entry per CDR3 protein. Here the sample spans about 690,000 distinct CDR3 sequences, 17% being singletons. The material sequenced was blood. The receptors were gathered from a man between 50 and 59 years old with Graves' hyperthyroidism.

This clonotype showed up many times. The chain joins TRBV6-5 to TRBJ1-2, with D possibly matching TRBD1 (5 bases). Germline CDR1 MNHEY, CDR2 SVGAGI. V gave up 2 bases and J gave up 8 bases, with 9 bases separating them. This CDR3 has 12 residues. The CDR3 nucleotides read TGTGCCAGCAGTTACGGGACGGCGGGCTACACCTTC. This codes for CASSYGTAGYTF.

The chain is built from TRBV7-2 and TRBJ1-1; 8 bases are a match to TRBD1. Germline values: CDR1 SGHTA, CDR2 FQGNSA. V was pared by 1 base and J by 5 bases, with 6 bases of the junction left unmatched. This CDR3 is 15 amino acids long. This CDR3 reads CASSLEVRGPTEAFF. The CDR3 bases are TGTGCCAGCAGCTTAGAGGTCAGGGGGCCTACTGAAGCTTTCTTT. The full variable domain, rest sourced from reference TRBV7-2 and TRBJ1-1, is GAGVSQSPSNKVTEKGKDVELRCDPISGHTALYWYRQSLGQGLEFLIYFQGNSAPDKSGLPSDRFSAERTGGSVSTLTIQRTQQEDSAVYLCASSLEVRGPTEAFFGQGTRLTVV.

This chain connects TRBV11-3 to TRBJ2-6; 8 bases match TRBD1. Germline-derived CDR1 and CDR2 are SGHNT and YENEEA. Trimming took 5 bases from V and 1 from J; bases not matched to a gene: 7. The CDR3 runs to 17 residues. The DNA of the CDR3 is TGTGCCAGCAGCCCAGGGACAGGAAGTTCTGGGGCCAACGTCCTGACTTTC. Its translation is CASSPGTGSSGANVLTF.

This clonotype turned up a few times. V usage is TRBV6-5 and J usage is TRBJ1-2; TRBD1 might be the D (5 bases). This CDR3 comprises 14 residues. Germline CDR1 MNHEY, CDR2 SVGAGI. Trimming cost V 6 bases and J 4 bases, with 15 bases left between them. The CDR3 loop reads CASSSPGTTYGYTF. The CDR3 coding sequence is TGTGCCAGCAGCTCTCCCGGGACTACCTATGGCTACACCTTC.

In its sample, this clonotype was seen once. The chain recombines TRBV14 with TRBJ2-7; 11 bases line up with TRBD2. Germline CDR1 SGHDN, CDR2 FVKESK. The CDR3 extends over 17 amino acids. With 1 base clipped from V and 3 bases from J, the junction kept 8 bases outside the gene matches. This chain's CDR3 is CASSQASGLAGLYEQYF. Written as DNA, the CDR3 is TGTGCCAGCAGCCAAGCGTCAGGACTAGCGGGTCTCTACGAGCAGTACTTC.

This clonotype was seen at least ten times. The chain combines TRBV28 with TRBJ1-1; possibly TRBD1 for D (6 bases). Germline CDR1 and CDR2: MDHEN and SYDVKM. The ends were cut back, 5 bases at V and 4 bases at J, with 17 bases in the middle. The CDR3 consists of 15 residues. The CDR3 coding sequence is TGTGCCAGCAGTCCCGCTGGGGGGGCGGGCACTGAAGCTTTCTTT. Encoded protein: CASSPAGGAGTEAFF.

This clonotype was seen a few times. V gene TRBV18 combines with J gene TRBJ2-3, with 10 bases identical to TRBD2. The V segment lost 4 bases and the J segment 2 bases; nucleotides outside the gene matches: 6. Germline lookup yields CDR1 KGHSH and CDR2 LQKENI. The CDR3 runs 16 residues. The CDR3 bases are TGTGCCAGCTCACACAGAGGACTAGCGGACACAGATACGCAGTATTTT. It yields the protein CASSHRGLADTDTQYF.

Regarding this clonotype: Germline is not matched at one junction end, which may reflect a read error. The chain employs TRBV6-4 and TRBJ2-7; D is ambiguous. This CDR3 is built from 14 residues. Germline values: CDR1 MRHNA, CDR2 SNTAGT. The CDR3 sequence is CASSMGSRSHEQYF. In nucleotides, the CDR3 is TGTGCCAGCAGTATGGGCAGCCGCTCCCACGAGCAGTACTTC.

This clonotype appeared a few times. The chain couples TRBV30 to TRBJ1-1, with TRBD1 matching over 7 bases. Germline V gene lookup returns CDR1 GTSNPN and CDR2 SVGIG (reference sequence). Unmatched junction bases numbered 4, after V lost 5 bases and J lost 4 bases. The CDR3 runs 12 residues. CDR3 in amino acids: CAWEQGTTEAFF. CDR3 in DNA: TGTGCCTGGGAACAGGGGACCACTGAAGCTTTCTTT.

In this sample, this clonotype turned up many times. The CDR3 reads CATGSSGAIYEQYF. The DNA of the CDR3 is TGTGCCACCGGATCTTCGGGGGCTATCTACGAGCAGTACTTC. The V call is TRBV24-1, the J call TRBJ2-7; D is perhaps TRBD1 or TRBD2 (6 bases each). Trimming left V 9 bases short and J 3 bases short, with 17 bases between. The length of the CDR3 is 14 residues. Germline CDR1 and CDR2: KGHDR and SFDVKD.

This clonotype appeared many times. This chain connects TRBV2 to TRBJ2-1, with D uncertain. This CDR3 is 15 amino acids long. The V and J ends lost 9 bases and 0 bases respectively, with 15 bases between them. Germline V lookup: CDR1 SNHLY, CDR2 FYNNEI. The CDR3 region has the DNA TGTGCCAGACAACCCTTCGTCGGCTCCTACAATGAGCAGTTCTTC. Its protein is CARQPFVGSYNEQFF.

This clonotype was seen a handful of times. The rearrangement joins TRBV7-2 to TRBJ2-7; the match to TRBD2 covers 13 bases. V shed 4 bases and J 7 bases; nucleotides not matched to a gene: 7. The CDR3 spans 15 residues. Germline CDR1 and CDR2: SGHTA and FQGNSA. The CDR3: CASSSWTSGSREQYF. The DNA for the CDR3 is TGTGCCAGCAGCTCGTGGACTAGCGGGAGTAGAGAGCAGTACTTC.

This clonotype showed up many times. This chain links TRBV28 with TRBJ2-7; TRBD2 is a possible D gene (6 bases). V shed 4 bases and J shed 6 bases, with 16 bases lying between them. Germline values: CDR1 MDHEN, CDR2 SYDVKM. This CDR3 is 14 amino acids long. In DNA, the CDR3 is TGTGCCAGCAGTTCTCCGGAGGGCCTCGGCGAGCAGTACTTC. This codes for CASSSPEGLGEQYF.

This clonotype was counted a few times. This rearrangement joins TRBV10-3 to TRBJ2-7; 8 bases agree with TRBD2. V trimming: 8 bases; J trimming: 3 bases; junction bases outside the gene matches: 3. The CDR3 is 12 residues long. CDR1 ENHRY and CDR2 SYGVKD come from the germline V gene. In DNA form, the CDR3 reads TGTGCCATCTCTAGCGGGTACTACGAGCAGTACTTC. Its translation is CAISSGYYEQYF.